The source of this TCR beta chain is a study of blood T cell repertoires in COVID-19. Study in general: Sites across the United States, Italy and Spain contributed samples from acute and convalescent COVID-19. Sources were T cells, B-cell-depleted T cells, or PBMCs; the material itself was cDNA or gDNA.

The authors' processing: Estimation of nucleated cell counts relied on the amplification of reference gene primers. Assay: immunoSEQ multiplex PCR; the TCRdb copy retains only in-frame clones and omits some. That table furnishes V, J and clone size, whereas the DNA furnished D and trimming. The data contain about 170,000 clones, 80% to 85% of them seen just once; the ten biggest clones take up 11%. The sample taken for sequencing was peripheral blood. The source is a man between 65 and 85 years old with active or convalescent COVID-19.

Here the CDR3 DNA reads TGTGCCTGGAGTGAAGACAACCAAGAGACCCAGTACTTC. This codes for CAWSEDNQETQYF. The J gene is TRBJ2-5, the V gene TRBV30; D remains ambiguous. V lost 1 base and J 0 bases, leaving 6 bases between the germline ends. The germline V gene encodes CDR1 GTSNPN and CDR2 SVGIG (reference sequence). This CDR3 region has 13 residues.